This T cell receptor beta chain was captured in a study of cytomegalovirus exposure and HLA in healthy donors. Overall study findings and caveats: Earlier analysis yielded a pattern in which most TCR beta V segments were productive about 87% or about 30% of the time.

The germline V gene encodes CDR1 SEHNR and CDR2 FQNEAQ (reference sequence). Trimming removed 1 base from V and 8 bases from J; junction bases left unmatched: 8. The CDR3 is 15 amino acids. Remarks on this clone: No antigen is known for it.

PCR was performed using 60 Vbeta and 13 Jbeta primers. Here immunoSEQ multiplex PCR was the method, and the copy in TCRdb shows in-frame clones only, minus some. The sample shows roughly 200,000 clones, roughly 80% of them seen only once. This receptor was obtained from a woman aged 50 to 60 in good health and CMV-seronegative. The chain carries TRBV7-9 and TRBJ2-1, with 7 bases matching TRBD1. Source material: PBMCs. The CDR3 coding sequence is TGTGCCAGCAGCTTAGACAGGGGATCCCTACATGAGCAGTTCTTC. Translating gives CASSLDRGSLHEQFF.